The subject of this entry is one T cell receptor beta chain. Its antigen remains unknown. The sample originates from a study of regulatory dendritic cells for organ transplantation. At the level of the study: LPS was added to dendritic cell cultures on day 6.

The CDR3 contains 15 residues. Germline CDR1 and CDR2: LNHNV and YYDKDF (reference sequence). V shed 9 bases and J shed 5 bases, with 22 bases lying between them. Sorted T cells were CFSE-labeled and cultured 5 days with allogeneic regulatory or mature dendritic cells at 1:10. TCRdb keeps only in-frame clones here, not all; method: immunoSEQ multiplex PCR. The sample consists of about 20,000 clones, 70% to 80% of them appearing once. Notes on the study in general: The authors noted considerable between-person heterogeneity in alloreactive memory CD8+ cells.

This rearrangement joins TRBV15 to TRBJ2-5; no reliable D call. Sequencing used memory CD4+ T cells from blood cultured with regulatory dendritic cells. Stated subset: CD45RO+ memory T cells. The receptor was isolated from a human donor in good health. Here the CDR3 reads CATENSGRSAETQYF. CDR3 nucleotides: TGTGCCACTGAAAATTCGGGCAGGTCGGCGGAGACCCAGTACTTC.